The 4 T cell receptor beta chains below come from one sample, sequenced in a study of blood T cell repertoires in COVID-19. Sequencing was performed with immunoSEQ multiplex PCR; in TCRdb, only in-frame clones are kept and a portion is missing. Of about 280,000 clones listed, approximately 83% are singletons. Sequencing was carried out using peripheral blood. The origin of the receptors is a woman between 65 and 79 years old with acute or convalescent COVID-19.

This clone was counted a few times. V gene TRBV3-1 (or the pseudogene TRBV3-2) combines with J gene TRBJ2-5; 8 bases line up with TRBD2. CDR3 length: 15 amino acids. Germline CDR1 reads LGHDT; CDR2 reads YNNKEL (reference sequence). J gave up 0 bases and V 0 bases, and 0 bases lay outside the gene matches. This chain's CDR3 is CASSQDSGNQETQYF. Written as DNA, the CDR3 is TGTGCCAGCAGCCAAGATAGCGGGAACCAAGAGACCCAGTACTTC.

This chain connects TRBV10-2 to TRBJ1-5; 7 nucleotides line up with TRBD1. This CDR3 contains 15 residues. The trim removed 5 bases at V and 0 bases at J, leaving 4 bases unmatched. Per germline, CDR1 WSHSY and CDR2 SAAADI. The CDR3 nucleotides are TGCGCCAGCAGTCAGACAGGGTATAGCAATCAGCCCCAGCATTTT. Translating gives CASSQTGYSNQPQHF.

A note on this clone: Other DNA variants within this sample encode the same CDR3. The CDR3 loop reads CASSQGQGDTGELFF. The CDR3 DNA reads TGCGCCAGCAGCCAGGGACAGGGGGACACCGGGGAGCTGTTTTTT. The chain has TRBV5-1 and TRBJ2-2; 11 bases are shared with TRBD1. CDR3 length equals 15 residues. The J segment lost 3 bases and the V segment lost 4 bases, leaving 2 bases of the junction unmatched. CDR1 is SGHRS, CDR2 YFSETQ, per germline.

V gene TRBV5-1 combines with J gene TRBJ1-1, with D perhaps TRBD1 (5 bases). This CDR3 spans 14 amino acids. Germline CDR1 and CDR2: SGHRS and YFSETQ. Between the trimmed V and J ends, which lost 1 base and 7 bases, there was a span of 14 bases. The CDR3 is CASSLTGGGYEAFF. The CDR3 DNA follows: TGCGCCAGCAGCTTGACCGGGGGAGGGTATGAAGCTTTCTTT.